These T cell receptor beta chains were read from a single sample in a study of cytomegalovirus exposure and HLA in healthy donors. The repertoire was sequenced with immunoSEQ multiplex PCR; TCRdb's copy has only in-frame clones and lacks some. The table includes some 170,000 clones, around 88% detected once. Input material: PBMCs. Receptor source: a woman aged 18-29 years in good health and CMV-seronegative. Each CDR3 is given with its conserved first and last residue. The D gene is left open where the match is weak. A row's size may be missing; if present it is once, few, many or a size class.

v_call	clone_size	d_call	j_call	cdr3_nt	cdr3_aa
TRBV4-3	NA	TRBD1	TRBJ2-7	TGCGCCAGCAGCCAAGGCCTAGACAGGGGGATTTCGTACTTC	CASSQGLDRGISYF
TRBV7-2	NA	TRBD1	TRBJ1-1	TGTGCCAGCAGCCCCTTCCTGTCAAGGGGGCCTATAGGGGACACTGAAGCTTTCTTT	CASSPFLSRGPIGDTEAFF
TRBV7-2	NA	NA	TRBJ2-7	TGTGCCAGCAGCCCTAGCCGATACTACGAGCAGTACTTC	CASSPSRYYEQYF
TRBV5-1	NA	NA	TRBJ1-2	TGCGCCAGCAGCTTGACAGGGTACGGCTACACCTTC	CASSLTGYGYTF
TRBV7-8	NA	NA	TRBJ2-1	TGTGCCAGCAGCTTAGGGGGAGTCAGATACAATGAGCAGTTCTTC	CASSLGGVRYNEQFF
TRBV19	NA	TRBD2	TRBJ2-1	TGTGCCAGTAGTGTAGGACTAGCGGGAGGTTTATACAATGAGCAGTTCTTC	CASSVGLAGGLYNEQFF
TRBV5-1	NA	TRBD1	TRBJ1-2	TGCGCCAGCAGCTCCCTACAAGGGACAGATGGCTACACCTTC	CASSSLQGTDGYTF
TRBV7-2	NA	NA	TRBJ2-7	TGTGCCAGCAGTAAGTTACGTGGGGACTTGAGGAACGAGCAGTACTTC	CASSKLRGDLRNEQYF
TRBV6-5	NA	NA	TRBJ1-2	TGTGCCAGCAGTTACTTCGACGACAGGCTTATAGGCTACACCTTC	CASSYFDDRLIGYTF
TRBV20-1	NA	NA	TRBJ1-2	TGCAGTGCTAAGTCCTCAGGTGGCTACACCTTC	CSAKSSGGYTF
TRBV7-6	few	TRBD2	TRBJ2-5	TGTGCCAGCAGCTTAGGTTACGGCAGGGAGGGAGAGACCCAGTACTTC	CASSLGYGREGETQYF
TRBV29-1	NA	TRBD1	TRBJ2-2	TGCAGCGTTGAGGGGACAGGCGGAAGGGCGGCCGGGGAGCTGTTTTTT	CSVEGTGGRAAGELFF
TRBV27	NA	NA	TRBJ2-1	TGTGCCAGCAAACAGGAAACCTACAATGAGCAGTTCTTC	CASKQETYNEQFF
TRBV6-6	NA	NA	TRBJ2-5	TGTGCCAGCAGCTCCGCGGAGACCCAGTACTTC	CASSSAETQYF
TRBV5-1	NA	NA	TRBJ2-3	TGCGCCAGCAGCTCAGGGGGGAGTGGGACAGATACGCAGTATTTT	CASSSGGSGTDTQYF
TRBV7-9	NA	TRBD1	TRBJ2-7	TGTGCCAGCAGCTTAGGGACGTCGGACAGGGGGCAATCGGTTGAGCAGTACTTC	CASSLGTSDRGQSVEQYF
TRBV6-5	NA	TRBD2	TRBJ2-5	TGTGCCAGCAGGGTAGCGGGGGCTCAAGAGACCCAGTACTTC	CASRVAGAQETQYF
TRBV19	NA	NA	TRBJ1-1	TGTGCCAGTAGTAGGGGGCCGGGGATTAACACTGAAGCTTTCTTT	CASSRGPGINTEAFF
TRBV7-2	NA	NA	TRBJ2-4	TGTGCCAGCAGCTTAGCTATGTCGGCGGGTTACGACAAAAACATTCAGTACTTC	CASSLAMSAGYDKNIQYF
TRBV30	NA	NA	TRBJ1-2	TGTGCCTGGACCGCTGGTCAGGGTTTAGTTTATGGCTACACCTTC	CAWTAGQGLVYGYTF
TRBV4-3	NA	TRBD1	TRBJ2-1	TGCGCCAGCAGCCGGGGCGACAGGGTTAGTGAGCAGTTCTTC	CASSRGDRVSEQFF
TRBV27	NA	TRBD1	TRBJ1-4	TGTGCCAGCAGTCTATTGACAGGGGGAAATGAAAAACTGTTTTTT	CASSLLTGGNEKLFF
TRBV7-2	NA	TRBD1	TRBJ2-2	TGTGCCAGCAGCTTAGCACAGGGGTCCGGGGAGCTGTTTTTT	CASSLAQGSGELFF